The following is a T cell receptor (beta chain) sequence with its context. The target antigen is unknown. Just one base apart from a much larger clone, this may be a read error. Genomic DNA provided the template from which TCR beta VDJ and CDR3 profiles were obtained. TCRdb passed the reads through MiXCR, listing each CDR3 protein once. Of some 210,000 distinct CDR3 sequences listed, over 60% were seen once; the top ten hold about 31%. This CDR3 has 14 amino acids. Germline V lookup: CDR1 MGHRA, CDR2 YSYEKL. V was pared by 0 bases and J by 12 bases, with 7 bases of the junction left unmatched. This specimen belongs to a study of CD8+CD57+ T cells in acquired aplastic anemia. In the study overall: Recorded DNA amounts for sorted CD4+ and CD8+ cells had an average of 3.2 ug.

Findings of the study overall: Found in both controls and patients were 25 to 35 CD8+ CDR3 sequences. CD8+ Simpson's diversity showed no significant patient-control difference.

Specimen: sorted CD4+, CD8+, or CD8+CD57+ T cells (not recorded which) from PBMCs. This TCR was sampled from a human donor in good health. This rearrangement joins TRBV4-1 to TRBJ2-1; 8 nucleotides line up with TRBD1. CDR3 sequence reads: CASSQDGQGLGQFF. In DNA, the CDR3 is TGCGCCAGCAGCCAAGACGGACAGGGCCTCGGGCAGTTCTTC.